This TCR beta chain was found in a study of CD8 T cells in ankylosing spondylitis. MiXCR, applied by TCRdb to the 5' RACE reads, yields one record per CDR3 protein. The sample lists around 130,000 distinct CDR3 sequences; over 6% were seen once. This clonotype came up many times. The target antigen is unknown. Germline V lookup: CDR1 SGHTA, CDR2 FQGNSA. V dropped 5 bases and J dropped 3 bases, with 15 bases sitting between them. The CDR3 covers 15 residues. Study-wide results and caveats: Ankylosing spondylitis blood appeared to be characterized by a TCR beta motif of roughly eight highly homologous variants. Some motif variants were previously reported in reactive arthritis synovial fluid and blood.

Sequenced input: blood, either unsorted or a sorted T cell fraction (not recorded which). This chain uses TRBV7-2 with TRBJ2-3; D is possibly TRBD2 (6 bases). The TCR sequence derives from a male donor with ankylosing spondylitis or in good health (not recorded which). The DNA for the CDR3 is TGTGCCAGCAGCCCTCGGGCGCGGGATACAGATACGCAGTATTTT. This sequence encodes CASSPRARDTDTQYF.